This TCR beta chain was retrieved from a study of T cells in localized non-small cell lung cancer. Study-level points and caveats: Uninvolved adjacent lung showed the highest T cell clonality, exceeding tumor. Sequencing, confined to only one tumor region, leaves heterogeneity possible. An association was observed between higher blood T cell density and longer overall survival. Adjacent lung had a median approximately 57 of the 100 largest tumor clones.

Remarks on this clone: Its target is not known.

Sequencing used immunoSEQ multiplex PCR; TCRdb keeps in-frame clones, though not all of them. Here the sample spans 130,000 or so clones, 80% to 90% being singletons. The CDR3 is 17 residues long. With 0 bases removed from V and 0 bases from J, the gap between germline ends came to 14 bases. CDR1 and CDR2 from the germline V gene are SGDLS and YYNGEE. This TCR came from an older female donor with stage I lung adenocarcinoma. The source material was peripheral blood, sampled before any cancer treatment. The V gene is TRBV9, the J gene TRBJ2-3, with D possibly matching TRBD2 (6 bases). For the CDR3, the DNA is TGTGCCAGCAGCGTAGCGGCCGGCGGGGCTAGCACAGATACGCAGTATTTT. It translates to CASSVAAGGASTDTQYF. Full variable domain (missing parts from reference TRBV9 and TRBJ2-3): DSGVTQTPKHLITATGQRVTLRCSPRSGDLSVYWYQQSLDQGLQFLIQYYNGEERAKGNILERFSAQQFPDLHSELNLSSLELGDSALYFCASSVAAGGASTDTQYFGPGTRLTVL.